A selection of T cell receptor beta chains follows, all from one sample in a study of cytomegalovirus exposure and HLA in healthy donors. Assay: immunoSEQ multiplex PCR; the TCRdb copy retains only in-frame clones and omits some. The table lists 120,000 or so clones, about 73% of them singletons, with less than 7% in the top ten. What was sequenced was PBMCs. Source of these receptors: a woman aged 45-59 years in good health and CMV-seropositive. Each CDR3 is given with its conserved first and last residue. Each record gives: D gene, CDR3 length, clone size, J gene, V gene, CDR3 protein, CDR3 DNA. A D gene is named only where the DNA matches it firmly. Rows give clone size only sometimes, using once, few, many, or a class for an expanded clone.

>NA|14|NA|TRBJ1-2|TRBV9
CASTEGQDDFGYTF
TGTGCCAGCACGGAGGGCCAGGACGACTTTGGCTACACCTTC
>NA|15|NA|TRBJ2-1|TRBV12-5
CASAVTESPYNEQFF
TGTGCTAGTGCCGTGACAGAGTCTCCCTACAATGAGCAGTTCTTC
>TRBD2|16|NA|TRBJ2-7|TRBV5-4
CASSSPSGSQSYEQYF
TGTGCCAGCAGCTCGCCTAGCGGGTCTCAATCCTACGAGCAGTACTTC
>TRBD1|16|NA|TRBJ1-6|TRBV5-8
CASSLGNRGYISPLHF
TGTGCCAGCAGCCTGGGGAACAGGGGGTATATTTCACCCCTCCACTTT
>NA|12|NA|TRBJ1-1|TRBV5-1
CASKGGGTEAFF
TGCGCCAGCAAGGGGGGGGGCACTGAAGCTTTCTTT
>NA|14|NA|TRBJ2-5|TRBV5-1
CASSSARKDRAQYF
TGCGCCAGCAGCTCGGCCCGGAAGGATCGGGCCCAGTACTTC
>TRBD2|16|NA|TRBJ2-5|TRBV5-1
CASSLVSGGFQETQYF
TGCGCCAGCAGCTTAGTGTCCGGGGGGTTCCAAGAGACCCAGTACTTC
>NA|14|NA|TRBJ2-7|TRBV7-2
CASSSRRGGNEQYF
TGTGCCAGCAGCTCACGACGGGGCGGGAACGAGCAGTACTTC
>NA|15|once|TRBJ2-7|TRBV5-1
CASSAGPGLPYEQYF
TGCGCCAGCAGCGCGGGGCCGGGACTCCCCTACGAGCAGTACTTC
>TRBD1|16|NA|TRBJ1-1|TRBV13
CACSLRQGAIYGEAFF
TGTGCCTGCAGCTTGCGACAGGGGGCAATCTACGGTGAAGCTTTCTTT
>NA|14|once|TRBJ2-7|TRBV11-3
CASSLLTVSLEQYF
TGTGCCAGCAGCTTATTGACAGTCTCTCTCGAGCAGTACTTC
>TRBD1|15|NA|TRBJ1-4|TRBV18
CASSPTGTGGEKLFF
TGTGCCAGCTCACCGACCGGGACAGGCGGAGAAAAACTGTTTTTT
>NA|12|few|TRBJ1-1|TRBV7-9
CASSRGDTEAFF
TGTGCCAGCAGCCGGGGGGACACTGAAGCTTTCTTT
>NA|15|many|TRBJ1-5|TRBV19
CASKALGNSNQPQHF
TGTGCCAGTAAGGCCCTCGGGAATAGCAATCAGCCCCAGCATTTT
>TRBD2|18|NA|TRBJ2-1|TRBV29-1
CSVEGLAGAASSYNEQFF
TGCAGCGTTGAAGGGCTAGCGGGGGCTGCAAGCTCCTACAATGAGCAGTTCTTC
>NA|14|once|TRBJ1-6|TRBV5-1
CASSLSGGRTPLHF
TGCGCCAGCAGCTTGTCCGGGGGGAGAACACCCCTCCACTTT
>TRBD1|15|NA|TRBJ2-2|TRBV10-3
CAIRKQGANTGELFF
TGTGCCATCAGGAAACAGGGGGCTAACACCGGGGAGCTGTTTTTT
>NA|14|NA|TRBJ2-5|TRBV4-3
CASSRGDGKETQYF
TGCGCCAGCAGCCGGGGGGACGGAAAAGAGACCCAGTACTTC
>NA|14|once|TRBJ2-7|TRBV29-1
CSVAALDSSYEQYF
TGCAGCGTTGCAGCATTAGACTCCTCCTACGAGCAGTACTTC
>TRBD1|14|NA|TRBJ2-1|TRBV30
CAFLYRDRSNEQFF
TGTGCCTTCCTGTACCGGGACAGAAGTAATGAGCAGTTCTTC
>NA|15|NA|TRBJ1-6|TRBV10-3
CAISAGSSYNSPLHF
TGTGCCATCAGTGCCGGGAGCTCCTATAATTCACCCCTCCACTTT
>NA|11|NA|TRBJ1-1|TRBV19
CASGHRAPESF
TGTGCCAGTGGACACCGGGCCCCCGAGTCCTTT
>NA|16|NA|TRBJ2-1|TRBV6-5
CASSWLPGEDLNEQFF
TGTGCCAGCAGTTGGTTGCCTGGGGAGGATCTCAATGAGCAGTTCTTC
>TRBD1|16|NA|TRBJ1-5|TRBV19
CASSIFGTGVEQPQHF
TGTGCCAGTAGTATCTTTGGGACAGGGGTCGAGCAGCCCCAGCATTTT
>TRBD2|15|NA|TRBJ2-5|TRBV5-1
CASSWSGGPQETQYF
TGCGCCAGCAGCTGGAGCGGGGGGCCTCAAGAGACCCAGTACTTC
>NA|12|NA|TRBJ2-7|TRBV28
CASRTGTYEQYF
TGTGCCAGCCGAACAGGGACCTACGAGCAGTACTTC
>NA|14|NA|TRBJ2-5|TRBV7-9
CASSLGVGGNPQYF
TGTGCCAGCAGCTTAGGAGTAGGGGGTAATCCCCAGTACTTC
>TRBD2|15|NA|TRBJ2-1|TRBV30
CAWSVLTSGGREQFF
TGTGCCTGGAGTGTCCTGACTAGCGGGGGCCGTGAGCAGTTCTTC
>TRBD1|15|NA|TRBJ1-2|TRBV13
CASSLADRGGSGYTF
TGTGCCAGCAGCTTAGCCGACAGGGGGGGAAGTGGCTACACCTTC
>NA|15|NA|TRBJ1-5|TRBV11-3
CASSQNRVGDQPQHF
TGTGCCAGCAGCCAGAACAGGGTTGGTGACCAGCCCCAGCATTTT
>TRBD1|14|NA|TRBJ1-4|TRBV19
CASNPGTGDEKLFF
TGTGCCAGTAACCCCGGGACAGGGGACGAAAAACTGTTTTTT
>NA|15|NA|TRBJ1-1|TRBV5-1
CASSLVSGVNTEAFF
TGCGCCAGCAGCTTGGTTTCGGGGGTGAACACTGAAGCTTTCTTT
>TRBD2|18|NA|TRBJ2-2|TRBV5-1
CASSLVPLAGSGTGELFF
TGCGCCAGCAGCTTGGTGCCACTAGCGGGGTCTGGTACCGGGGAGCTGTTTTTT
>NA|13|NA|TRBJ1-5|TRBV19
CASSESRGQPQHF
TGTGCCAGTAGTGAATCCAGGGGACAGCCCCAGCATTTT
>NA|16|once|TRBJ2-5|TRBV6-1
CASSARTGSYQETQYF
TGTGCCAGCAGTGCCCGGACGGGGTCGTACCAAGAGACCCAGTACTTC
>TRBD2|15|NA|TRBJ2-6|TRBV2
CASGGRGAGANVLTF
TGTGCCAGCGGGGGGCGGGGGGCAGGGGCCAACGTCCTGACTTTC
>NA|17|NA|TRBJ1-6|TRBV7-6
CASSSMRGEGRDSPLHF
TGTGCCAGCAGCTCAATGCGAGGGGAGGGCAGGGATTCACCCCTCCACTTT
>NA|18|NA|TRBJ1-2|TRBV18
CASSPSQGTIRTNYGYTF
TGTGCCAGCTCACCCTCGCAGGGCACTATCAGAACTAACTATGGCTACACCTTC
>TRBD1|14|NA|TRBJ1-2|TRBV6-5
CASSSARGVYGYTF
TGTGCCAGCAGTTCGGCCAGGGGGGTCTATGGCTACACCTTC
>NA|15|NA|TRBJ1-6|TRBV27
CASSTPDSGHSPLHF
TGTGCCAGCAGTACCCCAGACAGTGGGCATTCACCCCTCCACTTT
>NA|13|NA|TRBJ2-2|TRBV5-4
CASSSYYPGELFF
TGTGCCAGCAGCTCCTACTATCCCGGGGAGCTGTTTTTT
>TRBD2|16|NA|TRBJ2-1|TRBV7-6
CASSSFGGAGQLEQFF
TGTGCCAGCAGCTCCTTCGGGGGGGCCGGGCAACTTGAGCAGTTCTTC
>NA|16|NA|TRBJ2-4|TRBV11-3
CASSFDLREGVDIQYF
TGTGCCAGCAGCTTTGATTTACGCGAGGGAGTGGACATTCAGTACTTC
>NA|12|NA|TRBJ2-7|TRBV30
CAWSVHRDEQYF
TGTGCCTGGAGTGTACACAGGGACGAGCAGTACTTC
>TRBD1|15|NA|TRBJ1-6|TRBV7-9
CASSPGGPYNSPLHF
TGTGCCAGCAGCCCAGGGGGACCCTATAATTCACCCCTCCACTTT
>TRBD2|14|NA|TRBJ2-5|TRBV6-5
CASRPSGGMQTQYF
TGTGCCAGCAGACCTAGCGGGGGCATGCAGACCCAGTACTTC